This T cell receptor beta chain was found in a study of PD-1 blockade in classical Hodgkin lymphoma. Study details: Patients were administered nivolumab (3 mg/kg intravenously) every 2 weeks. Findings and limits, study-wide: Unlike CD8+ TCR diversity, which did not rise significantly by C4D1, CD4+ TCR diversity did. Factors driving the repertoire differences, possibly disease activity or prior therapy, remain undefined.

As for this clone: Antigen: not known.

Every patient experienced relapse after autologous stem cell transplantation, and brentuximab vedotin exposure varied. Method: immunoSEQ multiplex PCR; TCRdb's copy keeps in-frame clones and lacks some. The sample contains 14,000 to 15,000 clones, around 80% of which appear only once. Sequenced material: peripheral blood mononuclear cells (PBMCs), taken before the second cycle of nivolumab. This clonotype was sampled from a human donor with classical Hodgkin lymphoma.

The CDR3 loop reads CASSPLLDKPYGYTF. CDR3 in DNA: TGTGCCAGCTCACCGCTATTGGACAAACCCTATGGCTACACCTTC. The rearrangement joins TRBV18 to TRBJ1-2; D perhaps matches TRBD1 (5 bases). The V end was cut by 3 bases, the J end by 4 bases, with 15 bases between. The CDR3 totals 15 residues. Germline V gives CDR1 KGHSH, CDR2 LQKENI.